This T cell receptor beta chain was found in a study of molecular identifiers for immune sequencing clone quantification. It was with previously described methods and listed TCR primers that bulk TCR libraries were made. In TCRdb, the PCR reads were re-called with MiXCR into one record per CDR3 protein. Of about 500,000 distinct CDR3 sequences in the sample, about 20% were seen once. In this sample, this clonotype turned up a few times. The V gene lost 0 bases and the J gene lost 10 bases, with 13 bases spanning the gap. The CDR3 consists of 13 residues. Germline lookup yields CDR1 SEHNR and CDR2 FQNEAQ (reference sequence).

Sequenced material: naive CD8+ T cells from blood, with Jurkat cell RNA spiked in. Indicated subset: FACS-sorted CD8+CD4-CCR7+CD45RA+ naive T cells. This receptor was identified in a human donor in good health. Some libraries in this study had Jurkat cell RNA spiked in. This chain uses TRBV7-9 with TRBJ2-7; D might be TRBD2 (6 bases). Here the CDR3 DNA reads TGTGCCAGCAGCTTAGCGGGGGAGGTAAGACAGTACTTC. It codes for CASSLAGEVRQYF.